What follows are 21 T cell receptor beta chains derived from one specimen sequenced in a study of T-cell memory formation after mild COVID-19. TCRdb used MiXCR to reprocess the 5' RACE reads, holding one entry per CDR3 protein. The sample has 150,000 to 200,000 distinct CDR3 sequences, roughly 11% seen once. Sequencing input: PBMCs or a T cell subset sorted from them (not recorded which). These receptors all come from a man younger than 35 who had mild COVID-19 (a few samples of this study predate the infection). Cell type and time point are not known.

The chain uses TRBV29-1 and TRBJ1-2, with D possibly being TRBD1 (6 bases). Germline values: CDR1 SQVTM, CDR2 ANQGSEA. Trimming shortened V by 6 bases and J by 6 bases, and 17 bases separated the two germline ends. CDR3 size: 13 residues. DNA of the CDR3: TGCAGCGTGGGGGACATCGGGGGAAATGGCTACACCTTC. Protein product: CSVGDIGGNGYTF.

This clonotype was seen more than once but under ten times. This chain connects TRBV9 to TRBJ1-4; D is unclear. Between the trimmed V and J ends, which lost 4 bases and 6 bases, there was a span of 16 bases. The germline V gene has CDR1 SGDLS and CDR2 YYNGEE. The CDR3 runs 15 residues. The CDR3 region has the DNA TGTGCCAGCAGCATACAAGCTGGGATCGATGAAAAACTGTTTTTT. It encodes CASSIQAGIDEKLFF.

This clonotype has a handful of counts. This chain links TRBV9 with TRBJ1-2; 9 bases are shared with TRBD1. The CDR3 contains 18 residues. V shed 3 bases, J shed 2 bases, and the junction held 14 bases outside the gene matches. Germline V gives CDR1 SGDLS, CDR2 YYNGEE. The CDR3 here is CASSAQHQGQGKNYGYTF. The CDR3 DNA sequence: TGTGCCAGCAGCGCTCAACACCAAGGACAGGGGAAGAACTATGGCTACACCTTC.

The chain combines TRBV15 with TRBJ1-5; TRBD1 agrees at 12 bases. The CDR3 runs to 17 residues. Per germline, CDR1 LNHNV and CDR2 YYDKDF (reference sequence). V trimming: 2 bases; J trimming: 7 bases; junction bases outside the gene matches: 9. CDR3 loop: CATSRPPGQGAGQPQHF. DNA of the CDR3: TGTGCCACCAGCAGACCTCCGGGACAGGGGGCGGGACAGCCCCAGCATTTT.

This clonotype was counted a few times. The chain uses TRBV5-1 and TRBJ2-7; 8 bases match TRBD1. The CDR3 has 13 residues. The V gene end was trimmed by 2 bases and the J gene end by 10 bases; junction bases not matched to a gene: 8. The germline gives CDR1 SGHRS, CDR2 YFSETQ. CDR3 sequence reads: CASSFGQGETQYV. For the CDR3, the DNA is TGCGCCAGCAGCTTCGGACAGGGAGAAACACAGTACGTC.

The chain recombines TRBV20-1 with TRBJ1-1; a possible D gene is TRBD1 (6 bases). CDR3 length equals 14 residues. Looked up from germline, CDR1 is DFQATT and CDR2 is SNEGSKA (reference sequence). The V end lost 2 bases, the J end lost 5 bases, and 15 bases lay between the germline ends. The CDR3 loop is CSARRGGPGTEAFF. CDR3 DNA: TGCAGTGCTAGACGGGGGGGGCCCGGGACTGAAGCTTTCTTT.

This clonotype has ten or more counts. The V gene is TRBV9, the J gene TRBJ2-7; D might be TRBD1 (6 bases). The V end was cut by 4 bases, the J end by 2 bases, with 13 bases between. The CDR3 extends over 14 amino acids. CDR1 SGDLS and CDR2 YYNGEE come from the germline V gene. The CDR3 DNA reads as TGTGCCAGCAGCCCTCCCGGACAGACCTACGAGCAGTACTTC. The encoded protein is CASSPPGQTYEQYF.

In its sample, this clonotype was seen many times. This chain uses TRBV10-3 with TRBJ2-7, with TRBD2 identical over 7 bases. Germline V gene lookup returns CDR1 ENHRY and CDR2 SYGVKD. This CDR3 has 16 amino acids. V trimming: 3 bases; J trimming: 5 bases; junction bases outside the gene matches: 13. CDR3 residues: CAISDWGGGDFHEQYF. In nucleotides, the CDR3 is TGTGCCATCAGTGACTGGGGGGGAGGGGATTTCCACGAGCAGTACTTC.

This clonotype appeared a single time. This CDR3 is CASSQDLGNQPQHF. CDR3 DNA sequence: TGTGCCAGCAGCCAAGATCTGGGGAATCAGCCCCAGCATTTT. The rearrangement joins TRBV4-2 to TRBJ1-5, with D unclear. The CDR3 loop spans 14 amino acids. Trimming shortened V by 0 bases and J by 4 bases, and 7 bases separated the two germline ends. In germline, CDR1 is LGHNA, CDR2 YNFKEQ.

This clonotype was seen a handful of times. V and J are TRBV9 and TRBJ1-1; TRBD1 might be the D (5 bases). Germline V gene lookup returns CDR1 SGDLS and CDR2 YYNGEE. The CDR3 extends over 15 amino acids. Trimming stripped 3 bases from V and 0 bases from J, with 12 bases between. The CDR3 coding sequence is TGTGCCAGCAGCGACGGGGGGATCCTGAACACTGAAGCTTTCTTT. Translation gives CASSDGGILNTEAFF.

CDR3 coding DNA: TGTGCCAGCAGATTCTGGGGCAACCAGGACTATGGCTACACCTTC. This encodes CASRFWGNQDYGYTF. V usage is TRBV6-2 or TRBV6-3 and J usage is TRBJ1-2, with a weak D call TRBD1 (5 bases). The V end lost 6 bases, the J end lost 3 bases, and 17 bases lay between the germline ends. This CDR3 region has 15 residues. CDR1 is MNHEY, CDR2 SVGEGT, per germline.

V usage is TRBV5-5 and J usage is TRBJ1-2; no firm D call. The CDR3 has 15 residues. Per the germline V gene, CDR1 is SGHKS and CDR2 is YYEKEE (reference sequence). The V and J ends lost 3 bases and 6 bases respectively, with 18 bases between them. CDR3 nucleotides: TGTGCCAGCAGCTCTCGGGCTCGAACCGGGCATGGCTACACCTTC. Translating it yields CASSSRARTGHGYTF.

The chain uses TRBV18 and TRBJ2-2, with 8 bases fitting TRBD2. This CDR3 has 15 amino acids. Trimming took 5 bases from V and 4 from J; bases not matched to a gene: 6. CDR1 and CDR2 (germline): KGHSH, LQKENI. The CDR3 DNA is TGTGCCAGCTCATCCGGGACTAGAGCCACCGGGGAGCTGTTTTTT. Translating it yields CASSSGTRATGELFF. Based on the CDR3 plus reference TRBV18 and TRBJ2-2, the full variable domain is NAGVMQNPRHLVRRRGQEARLRCSPMKGHSHVYWYRQLPEEGLKFMVYLQKENIIDESGMPKERFSAEFPKEGPSILRIQQVVRGDSAAYFCASSSGTRATGELFFGEGSRLTVL.

This clonotype was picked up many times. This CDR3 is CASGEQYF. The CDR3 DNA follows: TGTGCCTCAGGCGAGCAGTACTTC. This sequence joins TRBV27 and TRBJ2-7; D unresolved. The V end was cut by 11 bases, the J end by 6 bases, with 5 bases between. The CDR3 loop spans 8 amino acids. Germline CDR1 reads MNHEY; CDR2 reads SMNVEV (reference sequence).

This clonotype was detected a few times. The gene calls are TRBV6-4 and TRBJ2-1; no reliable D call. This CDR3 is 14 amino acids long. CDR1 is MRHNA, CDR2 SNTAGT, per germline. V was shortened by 5 bases and J by 6 bases, with 14 bases between the two germline ends. The CDR3 loop reads CASSPQWTGNEQFF. The CDR3 coding sequence is TGTGCCAGCAGTCCTCAATGGACGGGCAATGAGCAGTTCTTC.

This clonotype was counted a few times. The chain carries TRBV24-1 and TRBJ2-7, with D perhaps matching TRBD1 (6 bases). The CDR3 sequence is 12 residues long. The V gene lost 4 bases and the J gene lost 9 bases, with 12 bases spanning the gap. Germline-derived CDR1 and CDR2 are KGHDR and SFDVKD. The CDR3 bases are TGTGCCACCAGTGAACAGGGTTTTGTGCAGTACTTC. Translated: CATSEQGFVQYF.

The chain couples TRBV29-1 to TRBJ2-1; D may correspond to TRBD1 or TRBD2 (5 bases each). V lost 6 bases to trimming and J lost 2 bases, with 20 bases between them. Germline-derived CDR1 and CDR2 are SQVTM and ANQGSEA. The CDR3 loop spans 16 amino acids. The DNA of the CDR3 is TGCAGCGTAGAACTCTACCGGGACCGTGCCTACAATGAGCAGTTCTTC. Its translation: CSVELYRDRAYNEQFF.

The chain employs TRBV4-2 and TRBJ2-1; 9 bases map to TRBD2. The CDR3 has 16 residues. The J segment lost 7 bases and the V segment lost 0 bases, leaving 7 bases of the junction unmatched. Germline V gene data show CDR1 as LGHNA and CDR2 as YNFKEQ. The CDR3 region has the DNA TGTGCCAGCAGCCAAGAGCGGGGGGGCCGAGGAAATGAGCAGTTCTTC. Translated: CASSQERGGRGNEQFF.

The chain employs TRBV15 and TRBJ2-4; the match to TRBD1 covers 9 bases. J was trimmed by 5 bases and V by 0 bases; bases with no gene match: 14. Looked up from germline, CDR1 is LNHNV and CDR2 is YYDKDF (reference sequence). The CDR3 length is 19 residues. CDR3 sequence reads: CATSRDFSGTGSNQNIQYF. CDR3 nucleotides: TGTGCCACCAGCAGAGATTTTTCGGGGACAGGGAGCAATCAAAACATTCAGTACTTC.

This clonotype showed up just a few times. This rearrangement joins TRBV4-3 to TRBJ1-2, with 8 bases that match TRBD1. V shed 0 bases, J shed 8 bases, and the junction held 8 bases outside the gene matches. CDR1 is LGHNA and CDR2 is YSLEER in the germline V gene. The CDR3 is 15 amino acids. The CDR3 protein is CASSQDGQGAWGYTF. Here the CDR3 DNA reads TGCGCCAGCAGCCAAGACGGGCAGGGGGCCTGGGGCTACACCTTC.

This clonotype was observed a handful of times. The chain is built from TRBV6-5 and TRBJ2-1, with TRBD1 matching 9 bases. Germline V gene data show CDR1 as MNHEY and CDR2 as SVGAGI. The V and J ends lost 8 bases and 10 bases, in that order; junction bases with no gene match: 9. CDR3 length: 13 residues. In nucleotides, the CDR3 is TGTGCCAGCTCCCGGGACAGGGAAGGGGAGCAGTTCTTC. Its translation is CASSRDREGEQFF.